Following are 25 T cell receptor beta chains from one sample sequenced in a study of cutaneous CD30+ T cell lymphoproliferative disorder and hepatitis E. Assay used: immunoSEQ multiplex PCR; TCRdb lists only in-frame clones, some missing. The data contain thousands of clones, approximately 69% of them singletons. The sequenced sample was blood. These receptors were taken from a human donor with a cutaneous T cell lymphoproliferative disorder associated with hepatitis E virus.

V gene TRBV5-5 combines with J gene TRBJ1-5; D is undetermined. This CDR3 is built from 15 residues. V dropped 2 bases and J dropped 1 base, with 10 bases sitting between them. The germline gives CDR1 SGHKS, CDR2 YYEKEE (reference sequence). The CDR3 here is CASSFDPTSNQPQHF. The DNA for the CDR3 is TGTGCCAGCAGCTTTGATCCAACGAGCAATCAGCCCCAGCATTTT.

The J gene is TRBJ2-7, the V gene TRBV7-8; possibly TRBD1 or TRBD2 for D (5 bases each). Trimming pared 5 bases from V and 6 bases from J, leaving 8 bases between. The CDR3 sequence is 11 residues long. Looked up from germline, CDR1 is SGHVS and CDR2 is FQNEAQ. The CDR3 here is CASSEGPEQYF. The DNA for the CDR3 is TGTGCCAGCAGCGAGGGACCCGAGCAGTACTTC.

This chain connects TRBV7-9 to TRBJ2-3; TRBD2 agrees at 10 bases. The CDR3 loop spans 18 amino acids. The junction had 13 bases not matched to a gene; V was cut back by 4 bases and J by 3 bases. Germline values: CDR1 SEHNR, CDR2 FQNEAQ (reference sequence). The CDR3 reads CASSSLEASGSKTDTQYF. The CDR3, as DNA: TGTGCCAGCAGCTCCCTTGAAGCTAGCGGGAGCAAGACAGATACGCAGTATTTT.

This rearrangement joins TRBV5-6 to TRBJ1-3; D is ambiguous. The germline gives CDR1 SGHDT, CDR2 YYEEEE. Trimming pared 0 bases from V and 6 bases from J, leaving 10 bases between. There are 14 residues in the CDR3. CDR3: CASSLGALLNTIYF. The CDR3 DNA reads as TGTGCCAGCAGCTTGGGAGCTTTACTAAACACCATATATTTT.

The V call is TRBV7-3, the J call TRBJ2-2, with D tentatively TRBD1 or TRBD2 (5 bases each). Per the germline V gene, CDR1 is SGHTA and CDR2 is FQGTGA. Trimming pared 5 bases from V and 3 bases from J, leaving 10 bases between. The length of the CDR3 is 14 residues. CDR3 protein: CASSRDRDTGELFF. The CDR3, as DNA: TGTGCCAGCAGCCGGGACCGAGACACCGGGGAGCTGTTTTTT.

The chain couples TRBV7-9 to TRBJ2-7, with D uncertain. This CDR3 region has 13 residues. Trimming removed 2 bases at V and 6 bases at J, with 11 bases between. CDR1 and CDR2 (germline): SEHNR, FQNEAQ (reference sequence). DNA of the CDR3: TGTGCCAGCAGCTTAAACGTTTTAGGCGAGCAGTACTTC. The encoded protein is CASSLNVLGEQYF.

The rearrangement uses TRBV5-4 and TRBJ2-7; TRBD2 matches 8 bases. The CDR3 runs to 15 residues. The germline V gene encodes CDR1 SGHNT and CDR2 YYREEE (reference sequence). V shed 8 bases, J shed 0 bases, and the junction held 10 bases outside the gene matches. The CDR3 loop is CASSVGGRSSYEQYF. CDR3 coding DNA: TGTGCCAGTTCCGTGGGCGGGAGGAGCTCCTACGAGCAGTACTTC.

This clone was counted once. The gene calls are TRBV6-6 and TRBJ2-1; D is possibly TRBD1 (5 bases). The germline CDR1 and CDR2 sequences are MNHNY and SVGAGI (reference sequence). The CDR3 has 12 amino acids. Trimming removed 5 bases from V and 14 bases from J, with 16 bases in between. Here the CDR3 DNA reads TGTGCCAGCAGTCAAGATCGAGCCAGGGAGTTCTTC. Translating gives CASSQDRAREFF.

The chain combines TRBV2 with TRBJ2-7, with D perhaps matching TRBD1 or TRBD2 (6 bases each). This CDR3 has 13 amino acids. Deletions cut 9 bases from V and 3 bases from J, with 15 bases between. CDR1 is SNHLY and CDR2 is FYNNEI in the germline V gene. The CDR3 bases are TGTGCCAGTGCCCGGGGGCAGATCTACGAGCAGTACTTC. It yields the protein CASARGQIYEQYF.

The V and J genes are TRBV4-3 and TRBJ2-3, with TRBD2 matching 8 bases. The CDR3 sequence is 17 residues long. V lost 4 bases, J lost 1 base, and 10 bases stayed unmatched. The V gene's germline CDR1 is LGHNA and CDR2 YSLEER. The CDR3 sequence is CASSRANSGAGTDTQYF. CDR3 sequence (DNA): TGCGCCAGCAGCCGTGCCAATAGCGGGGCGGGCACAGATACGCAGTATTTT.

This chain uses TRBV19 with TRBJ2-7; 11 positions match TRBD1. The CDR3 totals 15 residues. Germline lookup yields CDR1 LNHDA and CDR2 SQIVND (reference sequence). Trimming cost V 4 bases and J 4 bases; bases outside gene matches: 6. The CDR3 reads CASSTGQGAFYEQYF. CDR3 DNA: TGTGCCAGTAGTACCGGACAGGGGGCGTTTTACGAGCAGTACTTC. The full variable domain, completed using reference TRBV19 and TRBJ2-7, is DGGITQSPKYLFRKEGQNVTLSCEQNLNHDAMYWYRQDPGQGLRLIYYSQIVNDFQKGDIAEGYSVSREKKESFPLTVTSAQKNPTAFYLCASSTGQGAFYEQYFGPGTRLTVT.

V is TRBV30 and J is TRBJ1-2, with 7 bases that match TRBD1. The CDR3 is 14 amino acids. Germline CDR1 reads GTSNPN; CDR2 reads SVGIG (reference sequence). The ends lost 3 bases at V and 1 base at J; junction bases unmatched: 5. CDR3 nucleotide sequence: TGTGCCTGGAGCGAGGGGACAGTTAACTATGGCTACACCTTC. Its translation: CAWSEGTVNYGYTF.

This chain links TRBV28 with TRBJ1-5; tentative D call: TRBD1 (5 bases). Germline V gene sequence: CDR1 MDHEN, CDR2 SYDVKM. The V gene lost 3 bases and the J gene lost 3 bases, with 15 bases spanning the gap. There are 16 residues in the CDR3. CDR3 residues: CASSLLTDRNNQPQHF. As DNA, the CDR3 is TGTGCCAGCAGTTTGTTGACAGACCGGAACAATCAGCCCCAGCATTTT.

The CDR3 DNA follows: TGTGCCTCGTCTAACGGGGGATATGGAAACACCATATATTTT. Protein product: CASSNGGYGNTIYF. V usage is TRBV11-3 and J usage is TRBJ1-3; tentative D call: TRBD1 (5 bases). Trimming shortened V by 11 bases and J by 3 bases, and 17 bases separated the two germline ends. From germline, CDR1 is SGHNT and CDR2 YENEEA. There are 14 residues in the CDR3.

In regard to this clone: Compared with germline, one end of the junction differs, possibly owing to a read error. The chain joins TRBV6-1 to TRBJ2-1; TRBD2 is a possible D gene (7 bases). Looked up from germline, CDR1 is MNHNS and CDR2 is SASEGT. This CDR3 is 14 amino acids long. The CDR3 loop is CASNEGGGKRDELF. The CDR3 DNA is TGTGCCAGCAACGAGGGAGGGGGGAAAAGGGACGAACTCTTC.

The V and J genes are TRBV27 and TRBJ2-7, with TRBD1 matching 8 bases. CDR3 length: 15 amino acids. From germline, CDR1 is MNHEY and CDR2 SMNVEV (reference sequence). The V and J ends lost 5 bases and 3 bases, in that order; junction bases with no gene match: 9. In DNA form, the CDR3 reads TGTGCCAGCAGTCCGACCGGGACAGGCTACTACGAGCAGTACTTC. This encodes CASSPTGTGYYEQYF.

This clone was detected once. The chain has TRBV29-1 and TRBJ2-5, with D possibly matching TRBD2 (7 bases). Germline V lookup: CDR1 SQVTM, CDR2 ANQGSEA. This CDR3 has 13 residues. Trimming removed 2 bases from V and 3 bases from J, with 10 bases in between. CDR3 protein: CSVERGGKETQYF. CDR3 DNA: TGCAGCGTTGAAAGGGGGGGAAAAGAGACCCAGTACTTC.

V and J are TRBV7-2 and TRBJ1-3, with 7 positions matching TRBD1. From germline, CDR1 is SGHTA and CDR2 FQGNSA. The junction had 9 bases not matched to a gene; V was cut back by 1 base and J by 0 bases. The CDR3 is made up of 18 amino acids. In DNA, the CDR3 is TGTGCCAGCAGCTTAGATCATACAGGGGTCTCCTCTGGAAACACCATATATTTT. This translates into CASSLDHTGVSSGNTIYF.

The chain is built from TRBV10-2 and TRBJ1-1; 9 positions agree with TRBD1. This CDR3 comprises 15 residues. Germline-derived CDR1 and CDR2 are WSHSY and SAAADI. V gave up 6 bases and J gave up 6 bases; unmatched junction bases: 11. The CDR3 protein is CASRNIQGARPEAFF. CDR3 DNA sequence: TGCGCCAGCAGGAACATACAGGGGGCGCGGCCTGAAGCTTTCTTT.

This chain uses TRBV6-5 with TRBJ1-5, with 7 positions matching TRBD1. This CDR3 is built from 16 residues. Germline V lookup: CDR1 MNHEY, CDR2 SVGAGI. J was trimmed by 0 bases and V by 4 bases; bases with no gene match: 6. The CDR3 protein is CASSLTGWDSNQPQHF. CDR3 nucleotides: TGTGCCAGCAGTTTGACAGGGTGGGATAGCAATCAGCCCCAGCATTTT.

The rearrangement links TRBV19 to TRBJ2-5; 9 bases match TRBD1. V was pared by 8 bases and J by 1 base, with 2 bases of the junction left unmatched. The CDR3 spans 13 residues. In germline, CDR1 is LNHDA, CDR2 SQIVND (reference sequence). CDR3 region: CASRTGAQETQYF. The CDR3 DNA sequence: TGTGCCAGTCGGACAGGGGCCCAAGAGACCCAGTACTTC.

The chain joins TRBV7-8 to TRBJ1-5; D may be TRBD1 (5 bases). Trimming stripped 9 bases from V and 0 bases from J, with 12 bases between. The CDR3 is 14 amino acids. Germline V gives CDR1 SGHVS, CDR2 FQNEAQ. For the CDR3, the DNA is TGTGCCAGTAGGGGAGGAAGTAGCAATCAGCCCCAGCATTTT. This codes for CASRGGSSNQPQHF.

V gene TRBV29-1 combines with J gene TRBJ1-2, with 9 positions matching TRBD1. Germline-derived CDR1 and CDR2 are SQVTM and ANQGSEA. The V gene end was trimmed by 7 bases and the J gene end by 6 bases; junction bases not matched to a gene: 3. The CDR3 loop spans 11 amino acids. CDR3 DNA sequence: TGCAGCGCCGGACAGGGGAATGGCTACACCTTC. It codes for CSAGQGNGYTF.

The rearrangement joins TRBV5-6 to TRBJ2-1; TRBD2 matches 7 bases. Germline-derived CDR1 and CDR2 are SGHDT and YYEEEE. V lost 7 bases and J lost 6; bases outside the gene matches: 13. The length of the CDR3 is 15 residues. The CDR3 sequence is CASRLSGGVGNEQFF. CDR3 nucleotides: TGTGCCAGCCGACTCTCGGGGGGAGTCGGCAATGAGCAGTTCTTC.

The CDR3 sequence: CATRTVETQYF. For the CDR3, the DNA is TGTGCCACGCGGACAGTAGAGACCCAGTACTTC. The genes are TRBV6-5 and TRBJ2-5, with D maybe TRBD1 (6 bases). CDR3 length: 11 amino acids. V lost 10 bases, J lost 4 bases, and 10 bases lay in between. Per the germline V gene, CDR1 is MNHEY and CDR2 is SVGAGI.